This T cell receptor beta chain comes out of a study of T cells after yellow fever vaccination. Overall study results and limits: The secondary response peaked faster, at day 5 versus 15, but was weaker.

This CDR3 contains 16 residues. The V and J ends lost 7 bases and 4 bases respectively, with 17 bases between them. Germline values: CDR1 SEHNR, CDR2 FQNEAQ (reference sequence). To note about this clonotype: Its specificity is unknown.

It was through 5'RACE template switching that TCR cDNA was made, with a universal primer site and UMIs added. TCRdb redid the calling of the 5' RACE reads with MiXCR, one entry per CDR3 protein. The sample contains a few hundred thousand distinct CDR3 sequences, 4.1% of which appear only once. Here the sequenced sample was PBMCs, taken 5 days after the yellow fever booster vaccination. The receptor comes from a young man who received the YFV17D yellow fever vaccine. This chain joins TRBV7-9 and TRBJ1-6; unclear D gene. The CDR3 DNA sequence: TGTGCCAGCACCCTATCGCACCCAAATTATAATTCACCCCTCCACTTT. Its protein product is CASTLSHPNYNSPLHF.